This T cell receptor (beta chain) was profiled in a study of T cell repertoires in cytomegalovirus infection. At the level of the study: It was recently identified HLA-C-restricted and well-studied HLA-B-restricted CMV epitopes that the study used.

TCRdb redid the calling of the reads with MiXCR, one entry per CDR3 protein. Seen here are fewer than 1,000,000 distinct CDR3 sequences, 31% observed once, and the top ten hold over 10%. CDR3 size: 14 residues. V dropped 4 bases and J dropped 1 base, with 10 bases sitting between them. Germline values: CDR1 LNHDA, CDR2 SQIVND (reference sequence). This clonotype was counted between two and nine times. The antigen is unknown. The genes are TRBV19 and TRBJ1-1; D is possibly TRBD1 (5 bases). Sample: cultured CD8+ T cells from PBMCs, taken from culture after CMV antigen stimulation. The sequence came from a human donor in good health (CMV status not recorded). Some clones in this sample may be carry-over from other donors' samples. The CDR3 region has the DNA TGTGCCAGTAGTACAGGGCGGACGAACACTGAAGCTTTCTTT. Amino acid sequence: CASSTGRTNTEAFF. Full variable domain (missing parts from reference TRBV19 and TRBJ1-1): DGGITQSPKYLFRKEGQNVTLSCEQNLNHDAMYWYRQDPGQGLRLIYYSQIVNDFQKGDIAEGYSVSREKKESFPLTVTSAQKNPTAFYLCASSTGRTNTEAFFGQGTRLTVV.